Described below is a single T cell receptor (beta chain) sequence and its context. Unique molecular identifiers were built into the TCRbeta library. TCRdb reprocessed the PCR reads with MiXCR, giving one entry per CDR3 protein. This sample has almost 400,000 distinct CDR3 sequences, with around 20% found just once. These data belong to a study of T-cell reconstitution after alpha-beta-depleted transplantation in children. The CDR3 runs 14 residues. V lost 5 bases, J lost 1 base, and 12 bases lay in between. The TCR was taken from a human donor who donated a stem cell graft to a child with acute myeloid leukemia. This chain connects TRBV12-3 or TRBV12-4 to TRBJ2-7; no reliable D call. Source: PBMCs from the stem cell graft donor, taken from the stem cell graft. The CDR3 nucleotides read TGTGCCAGCAGTCCACGGACGAGGTCCTACGAGCAGTACTTC. This sequence encodes CASSPRTRSYEQYF.